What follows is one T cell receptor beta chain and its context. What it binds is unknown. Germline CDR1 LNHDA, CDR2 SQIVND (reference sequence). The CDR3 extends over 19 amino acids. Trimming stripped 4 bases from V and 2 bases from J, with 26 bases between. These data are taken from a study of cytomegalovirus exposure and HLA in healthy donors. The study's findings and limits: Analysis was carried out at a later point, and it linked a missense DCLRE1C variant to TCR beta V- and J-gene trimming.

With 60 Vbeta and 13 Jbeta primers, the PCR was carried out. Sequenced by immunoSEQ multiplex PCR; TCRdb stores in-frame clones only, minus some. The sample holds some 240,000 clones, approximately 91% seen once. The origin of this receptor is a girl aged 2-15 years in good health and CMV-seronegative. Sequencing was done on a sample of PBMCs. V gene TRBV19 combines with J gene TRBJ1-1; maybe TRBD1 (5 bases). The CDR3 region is CASSKLPRTPSGGNTEAFF. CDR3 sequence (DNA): TGTGCCAGTAGTAAGCTGCCGAGGACACCATCCGGGGGAAACACTGAAGCTTTCTTT. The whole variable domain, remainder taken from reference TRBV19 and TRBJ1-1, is DGGITQSPKYLFRKEGQNVTLSCEQNLNHDAMYWYRQDPGQGLRLIYYSQIVNDFQKGDIAEGYSVSREKKESFPLTVTSAQKNPTAFYLCASSKLPRTPSGGNTEAFFGQGTRLTVV.